A selection of T cell receptor beta chains follows, all from one sample in a study of T cell repertoires in aging, cancer and after chemotherapy. TCRdb reprocessed the multiplex PCR reads via MiXCR and lists one record per CDR3 protein. The repertoire holds under 15,000 distinct CDR3 sequences, with roughly 24% as singletons. The source material was blood. These receptors came from a human donor in good health. The CDR3 runs from the conserved cysteine through the conserved F or W. Fields, in order: D gene, clone size, V gene, J gene, CDR3 DNA, CDR3 protein. A D gene is named only where the DNA matches it firmly. A clone size is listed for some rows: how often the clone was seen (once, few, many), or a class if it is expanded.

-	few	TRBV20-1	TRBJ1-1	TGCAGTGCTAGAAGCCTCATCAGACTCATTGACACTGAAGCTTTCTTT	CSARSLIRLIDTEAFF
-	few	TRBV27	TRBJ2-3	TGTGCCAGCGGGGGAGCCCCCACAGATACGCAGTATTTT	CASGGAPTDTQYF
-	medium-sized	TRBV20-1	TRBJ1-6	TGCAGTGCTAGAGATCCACAAGGGAGGGCTTCACCCCTCCACTTT	CSARDPQGRASPLHF
TRBD1	-	TRBV28	TRBJ1-6	TGTGCCAGCAGTTTATTTCCAGGGGGGAGCTCCTATAATTCACCCCTCCACTTT	CASSLFPGGSSYNSPLHF
-	medium-sized	TRBV29-1	TRBJ1-6	TGCAGCGTTGGTGGAGGGGATTCACCCCTCCACTTT	CSVGGGDSPLHF
-	-	TRBV7-2	TRBJ2-7	TGTGCCAGCAGCTTTACAGGGCTAAGCTCCTACGAGCAGTACTTC	CASSFTGLSSYEQYF
-	-	TRBV11-1	TRBJ1-6	TGTGCCAGCAGCCCCGTCCAAAATTCACCCCTCCACTTT	CASSPVQNSPLHF
-	medium-sized	TRBV29-1	TRBJ1-1	TGCAGCGCCCCGGACAGTCGAGGGGGCACTGAAGCTTTCTTT	CSAPDSRGGTEAFF
-	many	TRBV7-2	TRBJ1-6	TGTGCCAGCAGCTTAGAGATTTCACCCCTCCACTTT	CASSLEISPLHF
-	-	TRBV5-6	TRBJ2-7	TGTGCCAGCAGCTTTAGGTACGAGCAGTACTTC	CASSFRYEQYF
-	-	TRBV12-3/TRBV12-4	TRBJ2-7	TGTGCCAGCAGTTTTAACGGGGGCTACGAGCAGTACTTC	CASSFNGGYEQYF
TRBD1	-	TRBV7-2	TRBJ2-5	TGTGCCAGCAGCTTAAGACAGGGGGACGGAGAGACCCAGTACTTC	CASSLRQGDGETQYF
-	-	TRBV28	TRBJ2-7	TGTGCCAGCCTTCCGGATACCGTTGCCTACGAGCAGTACTTC	CASLPDTVAYEQYF
-	-	TRBV7-9	TRBJ1-3	TGTGCCAGCAGCTCCCGTCGGGGTGGAAACACCATATATTTT	CASSSRRGGNTIYF
-	few	TRBV11-2	TRBJ2-7	TGTGCCAGCAGCTTAGACCCCAATTTTTACGAGCAGTACTTC	CASSLDPNFYEQYF
-	few	TRBV12-3/TRBV12-4	TRBJ2-7	TGTGCCAGCAGTTTAATGGCAGCGAGCTCCTACGAGCAGTACTTC	CASSLMAASSYEQYF
TRBD1	many	TRBV13	TRBJ1-6	TGTGCCAGCAGCGGAAGACAGGGGGCACGCGGTTCACCCCTCCACTTT	CASSGRQGARGSPLHF
TRBD1	few	TRBV5-1	TRBJ2-7	TGCGCCAGCCGCCCCCAGGGACAGGGGGCGTTCGAGCAGTACTTC	CASRPQGQGAFEQYF
-	-	TRBV6-2/TRBV6-3	TRBJ1-2	TGTGCCAGCACTGACGGGGGCTATGGCTACACCTTC	CASTDGGYGYTF
-	-	TRBV5-6	TRBJ2-7	TGTGCCAGCAGCCGGAGGGGCTTCAGGTCATACGAGCAGTACTTC	CASSRRGFRSYEQYF
-	medium-sized	TRBV19	TRBJ1-6	TGTGCCAGTAGTATTACGGGACAAAATTCACCCCTCCACTTT	CASSITGQNSPLHF
-	few	TRBV30	TRBJ2-6	TGTGCCTGGAGTTGGGTAAACTCTGGGGCCAACGTCCTGACTTTC	CAWSWVNSGANVLTF
TRBD2	medium-sized	TRBV29-1	TRBJ2-5	TGCAGCGTTGGGAATAGCGGGGGGGAGACCCAGTACTTC	CSVGNSGGETQYF
-	few	TRBV13	TRBJ1-3	TGTGCCAGCAGCTTAGGGGGGACTGTGAGAAACACCATATATTTT	CASSLGGTVRNTIYF
-	few	TRBV7-9	TRBJ2-2	TGTGCCAGCAGCTTAGTCTTGTCCCGGGGGGCGCCCGGGGAGCTGTTTTTT	CASSLVLSRGAPGELFF
-	few	TRBV28	TRBJ2-2	TGTGCCAGCCTAAGAAGGGAGGCCGGGGAGCTGTTTTTT	CASLRREAGELFF
-	medium-sized	TRBV12-3/TRBV12-4	TRBJ1-2	TGTGCCAGCAGTGGAGGGACGTCTGGCTACACCTTC	CASSGGTSGYTF
-	-	TRBV12-3/TRBV12-4	TRBJ2-1	TGTGCCAGCAGTTTGGGGCCCCTCCAGGACGAGCAGTTCTTC	CASSLGPLQDEQFF
TRBD1	many	TRBV20-1	TRBJ2-7	TGCAGTGCTAGGACGGATGAGCGACAGGGGGCGCGGGGCGAGCAGTACTTC	CSARTDERQGARGEQYF
-	few	TRBV5-6	TRBJ2-7	TGTGCCAGCAGCAATACTGGGGGAAGCCACGAGCAGTACTTC	CASSNTGGSHEQYF
TRBD2	-	TRBV7-2	TRBJ2-1	TGTGCCAGCAGCTTAACTAGCGGGGGTTACAATGAGCAGTTCTTC	CASSLTSGGYNEQFF
-	medium-sized	TRBV20-1	TRBJ1-2	TGCAGTGCTAGAGATCTCGGACAGAATGACAACTATGGCTACACCTTC	CSARDLGQNDNYGYTF
-	few	TRBV20-1	TRBJ1-5	TGCAGTGCCGCTCCGGGTAGCAATCAGCCCCAGCATTTT	CSAAPGSNQPQHF
TRBD2	medium-sized	TRBV6-5	TRBJ2-7	TGTGCCAGCAGTTACTCGCCCCCTGTGGTAGCGGGATACGAGCAGTACTTC	CASSYSPPVVAGYEQYF
-	-	TRBV5-6	TRBJ2-7	TGTGCCAGCGGCTTGGAGCTGGAGGGGGCGGTCTCCTACGAGCAGTACTTC	CASGLELEGAVSYEQYF
-	few	TRBV30	TRBJ2-7	TGTGCCTGGAGTGTACGATCGGGCTGGTCGAACGAGCAGTACTTC	CAWSVRSGWSNEQYF
-	-	TRBV24-1	TRBJ2-7	TGTGCCACCAGTGATGTCCGGGACGGCTCCTACGAGCAGTACTTC	CATSDVRDGSYEQYF
TRBD1	-	TRBV20-1	TRBJ1-2	TGCAGTGCTACCCCGGGACAGGGGGCTTCCTATGGCTACACCTTC	CSATPGQGASYGYTF
TRBD1	-	TRBV6-1	TRBJ1-4	TGTGCCAGCAGTGAATCGGGACAGGGGTATGAAAAAATGTTTTTT	CASSESGQGYEKMFF
-	-	TRBV4-3	TRBJ2-4	TGCGCCAGCAGCCAAGAAGGGGGGAGCGGAGGCATTCAGTACTTC	CASSQEGGSGGIQYF
-	-	TRBV20-1	TRBJ1-4	TGCAGTGCTAGGCCCATAAACAGGTTTGGGTTGGAAAAACTGTTTTTT	CSARPINRFGLEKLFF
-	-	TRBV24-1	TRBJ2-5	TGTGCCACCAGTGATTTCCGGGACCACCAAGAGACCCAGTACTTC	CATSDFRDHQETQYF
-	-	TRBV25-1	TRBJ2-3	TGTGCCAGCGGCAAATACGGGGGGCCTAGCACAGATACGCAGTATTTT	CASGKYGGPSTDTQYF
TRBD1	many	TRBV6-5	TRBJ1-2	TGTGCCAGCAGTCGGACAGGGGACGGTGGCTACACCTTC	CASSRTGDGGYTF